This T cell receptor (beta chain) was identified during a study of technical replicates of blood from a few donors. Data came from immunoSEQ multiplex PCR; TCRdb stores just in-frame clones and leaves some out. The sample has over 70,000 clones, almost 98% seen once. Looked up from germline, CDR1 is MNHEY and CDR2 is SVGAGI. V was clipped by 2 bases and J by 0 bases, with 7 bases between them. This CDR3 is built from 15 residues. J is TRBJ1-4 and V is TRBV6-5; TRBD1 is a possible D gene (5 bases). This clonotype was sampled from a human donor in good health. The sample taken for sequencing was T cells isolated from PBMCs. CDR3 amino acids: CASSYRGTTNEKLFF. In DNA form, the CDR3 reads TGTGCCAGCAGTTACAGGGGAACAACTAATGAAAAACTGTTTTTT.